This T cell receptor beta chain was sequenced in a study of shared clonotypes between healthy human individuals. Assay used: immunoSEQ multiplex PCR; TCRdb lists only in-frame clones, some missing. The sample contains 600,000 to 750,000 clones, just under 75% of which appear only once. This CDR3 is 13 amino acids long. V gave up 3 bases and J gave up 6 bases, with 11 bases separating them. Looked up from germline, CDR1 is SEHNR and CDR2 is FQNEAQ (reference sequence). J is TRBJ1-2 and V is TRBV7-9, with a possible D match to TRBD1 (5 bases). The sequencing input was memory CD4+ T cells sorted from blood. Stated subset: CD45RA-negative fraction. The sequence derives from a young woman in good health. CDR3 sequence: CASSLQGEDGYTF. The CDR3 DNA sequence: TGTGCCAGCAGCTTGCAAGGGGAGGATGGCTACACCTTC. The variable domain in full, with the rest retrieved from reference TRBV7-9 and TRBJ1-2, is DTGVSQNPRHKITKRGQNVTFRCDPISEHNRLYWYRQTLGQGPEFLTYFQNEAQLEKSRLLSDRFSAERPKGSFSTLEIQRTEQGDSAMYLCASSLQGEDGYTFGSGTRLTVV.